The present TCR beta chain was sequenced within a study of cytomegalovirus exposure and HLA in healthy donors. Broader study findings: The study recorded over 150 TCR beta chains that were cytomegalovirus-associated. A few CMV-associated chains were confirmed in vitro to be specific for CMV antigens. Subsequent analysis revealed that first-cohort TCR clusters tended to co-occur in the approximately 120 validation repertoires.

CDR3 length: 17 amino acids. V lost 11 bases and J lost 3, with 27 bases in between. Germline CDR1 and CDR2: ENHRY and SYGVKD. Here immunoSEQ multiplex PCR was the method, and the copy in TCRdb shows in-frame clones only, minus some. Among 150,000 or so clones listed, around 82% were seen once. A remark on this clone: Its antigen is unknown.

The donors formed part of the 120-subject validation cohort, distinct from the roughly 700-subject first cohort. This receptor was taken from a man aged 30 to 45 in good health and CMV-seropositive. The rearrangement links TRBV10-3 to TRBJ2-3, with a tentative D call TRBD2 (6 bases). The sequencing sample was made of PBMCs. The CDR3 DNA is TGTGCCTCCGAGACTAGAGATCCACTGTTGGGTACAGATACGCAGTATTTT. Translating it yields CASETRDPLLGTDTQYF.